The 19 T cell receptor beta chains presented below share a single source sample, sequenced in a study of shared T cell receptors in the human thymus. Assay used: immunoSEQ multiplex PCR; TCRdb lists only in-frame clones, some missing. The sample holds 640,000 or so clones, more than 70% seen once. These data were also reused for a study on human thymus T cells.

Sequencing was performed on thymocytes. Every receptor here comes from a boy less than two years old with a congenital heart defect.

The chain couples TRBV28 to TRBJ2-7; D remains unclear. The V end was cut by 2 bases, the J end by 2 bases, with 10 bases between. Germline V gene data show CDR1 as MDHEN and CDR2 as SYDVKM. The CDR3 contains 14 residues. The CDR3 is CASSLATVAYEQYF. The CDR3, as DNA: TGTGCCAGCAGTTTAGCTACAGTAGCCTACGAGCAGTACTTC.

J is TRBJ1-3 and V is TRBV4-3; no reliable D call. The CDR3 is 14 amino acids. Deletions cut 5 bases from V and 0 bases from J, with 8 bases between. The germline V gene encodes CDR1 LGHNA and CDR2 YSLEER. The CDR3 coding sequence is TGCGCCAGCAGCTTAGACACCTCTGGAAACACCATATATTTT. Amino acid sequence: CASSLDTSGNTIYF.

V and J are TRBV6-5 and TRBJ1-5; D uncertain. CDR3 size: 15 residues. CDR1 MNHEY and CDR2 SVGAGI come from the germline V gene. With 6 bases removed from V and 2 bases from J, the gap between germline ends came to 14 bases. The CDR3 protein is CASSQAGAGNQPQHF. The CDR3 DNA is TGTGCCAGCAGCCAGGCGGGTGCGGGCAATCAGCCCCAGCATTTT.

This clone was counted once. The chain has TRBV2 and TRBJ2-3, with 12 positions matching TRBD1. Trimming cost V 8 bases and J 10 bases; bases outside gene matches: 10. Germline loops: CDR1 SNHLY, CDR2 FYNNEI. This CDR3 is 14 amino acids long. The CDR3 here is CASPGTGGLKAQYF. CDR3 in DNA: TGTGCCAGCCCCGGGACAGGGGGCCTTAAGGCGCAGTATTTT.

The chain recombines TRBV11-2 with TRBJ1-2; TRBD1 matches 9 bases. The CDR3 extends over 18 amino acids. V trimming: 5 bases; J trimming: 0 bases; junction bases outside the gene matches: 13. CDR1 is SGHAT and CDR2 is FQNNGV in the germline V gene. This CDR3 reads CASSTALGTGPSNYGYTF. CDR3 in DNA: TGTGCCAGCAGCACTGCTCTCGGGACAGGGCCATCTAACTATGGCTACACCTTC.

In regard to this clone: Germline is not matched at one junction end, which may reflect a read error. The chain employs TRBV7-9 and TRBJ1-3, with 8 bases that match TRBD1. Germline V gene data show CDR1 as SEHNR and CDR2 as FQNEAQ (reference sequence). The length of the CDR3 is 12 residues. The CDR3 bases are TGTGCCAGCAGCTCAGACAGGGGATCGCTAATCTTT. This codes for CASSSDRGSLIF.

The chain joins TRBV7-9 to TRBJ2-7, with TRBD2 matching over 14 bases. This CDR3 is built from 16 residues. In germline, CDR1 is SEHNR, CDR2 FQNEAQ (reference sequence). The V segment lost 5 bases and the J segment 4 bases; nucleotides outside the gene matches: 7. CDR3 in DNA: TGTGCCAGCAGCAAAAATGGGACTAGCGGGAGTTACGAGCAGTACTTC. Translated, it gives CASSKNGTSGSYEQYF.

V and J are TRBV11-2 and TRBJ2-3, with a weak D call TRBD2 (5 bases). Trimming removed 1 base from V and 6 bases from J, with 11 bases in between. The germline CDR1 and CDR2 sequences are SGHAT and FQNNGV. This CDR3 spans 14 amino acids. In DNA, the CDR3 is TGTGCCAGCAGCTTAGCTGGCGGGTACGATACGCAGTATTTT. This encodes CASSLAGGYDTQYF.

This clone was found once. The DNA of the CDR3 is TGTGCCAGCAGAGAATGGGACTCTCCGCCCTACGAGCAGTACTTC. Encoded protein: CASREWDSPPYEQYF. The chain employs TRBV6-5 and TRBJ2-7, with a tentative D call TRBD2 (6 bases). V lost 6 bases, J lost 2 bases, and 17 bases lay in between. CDR1 MNHEY and CDR2 SVGAGI come from the germline V gene. The CDR3 has 15 amino acids.

This clone was picked up one time. The chain recombines TRBV6-4 with TRBJ2-3, with TRBD2 matching 10 bases. Germline CDR1 reads MRHNA; CDR2 reads SNTAGT. The CDR3 has 16 amino acids. V trimming: 6 bases; J trimming: 3 bases; junction bases outside the gene matches: 9. CDR3 residues: CASSRSGGRSTDTQYF. The CDR3 DNA sequence: TGTGCCAGCAGCCGTAGCGGGGGGCGGTCTACAGATACGCAGTATTTT.

V and J are TRBV9 and TRBJ2-2; 8 bases are shared with TRBD2. J was trimmed by 7 bases and V by 4 bases; bases with no gene match: 15. There are 17 residues in the CDR3. Germline V gives CDR1 SGDLS, CDR2 YYNGEE. The CDR3 loop is CASSFQVFGGADGELFF. CDR3 nucleotides: TGTGCCAGCAGCTTCCAAGTTTTCGGGGGGGCGGACGGGGAGCTGTTTTTT.

The chain joins TRBV4-1 to TRBJ2-1, with 8 bases aligning to TRBD2. The junction had 15 bases not matched to a gene; V was cut back by 0 bases and J by 2 bases. Per germline, CDR1 MGHRA and CDR2 YSYEKL. CDR3 length: 20 amino acids. The DNA of the CDR3 is TGCGCCAGCAGCCAAGATCGGAGCGCGGGGGGAGAAAATACCTACAATGAGCAGTTCTTC. Translated, it gives CASSQDRSAGGENTYNEQFF.

The V call is TRBV5-6, the J call TRBJ2-7, with D perhaps TRBD2 (6 bases). The CDR3 extends over 16 amino acids. In germline, CDR1 is SGHDT, CDR2 YYEEEE. The V end lost 0 bases, the J end lost 2 bases, and 15 bases lay between the germline ends. The CDR3 nucleotides are TGTGCCAGCAGCTTGGACCCGGGACTCGCGCCCTACGAGCAGTACTTC. Translation gives CASSLDPGLAPYEQYF. The full variable domain, with the rest looked up from reference TRBV5-6 and TRBJ2-7, is DAGVTQSPTHLIKTRGQQVTLRCSPKSGHDTVSWYQQALGQGPQFIFQYYEEEERQRGNFPDRFSGHQFPNYSSELNVNALLLGDSALYLCASSLDPGLAPYEQYFGPGTRLTVT.

V gene TRBV30 combines with J gene TRBJ2-7; possibly TRBD1 for D (5 bases). Germline-derived CDR1 and CDR2 are GTSNPN and SVGIG (reference sequence). V was clipped by 0 bases and J by 4 bases, with 10 bases between them. The CDR3 runs 13 residues. The CDR3 DNA reads as TGTGCCTGGAGTGTCCGACAGCCATACGAGCAGTACTTC. This gives the protein CAWSVRQPYEQYF. Supplemented by reference TRBV30 and TRBJ2-7, the full variable domain reads SQTIHQWPATLVQPVGSPLSLECTVEGTSNPNLYWYRQAAGRGLQLLFYSVGIGQISSEVPQNLSASRPQDRQFILSSKKLLLSDSGFYLCAWSVRQPYEQYFGPGTRLTVT.

The chain has TRBV5-4 and TRBJ2-1; maybe TRBD1 (6 bases). Germline loops: CDR1 SGHNT, CDR2 YYREEE (reference sequence). The CDR3 is made up of 16 amino acids. V was pared by 4 bases and J by 3 bases, with 17 bases between. CDR3 amino acids: CASSPSRQADYNEQFF. The CDR3 DNA reads as TGTGCCAGCAGCCCTTCACGACAGGCAGACTACAATGAGCAGTTCTTC.

The chain recombines TRBV5-1 with TRBJ2-1; 8 positions agree with TRBD2. The CDR3 is made up of 12 amino acids. Germline V gene sequence: CDR1 SGHRS, CDR2 YFSETQ. The V segment lost 5 bases and the J segment 7 bases; nucleotides outside the gene matches: 2. This CDR3 reads CASRLAVNEQFF. In DNA, the CDR3 is TGCGCCAGCAGACTAGCGGTTAATGAGCAGTTCTTC.

The chain is built from TRBV7-9 and TRBJ2-7, with 10 bases matching TRBD1. With V trimmed by 1 base and J by 4 bases, 4 bases remained unmatched. The germline gives CDR1 SEHNR, CDR2 FQNEAQ (reference sequence). The CDR3 runs 15 residues. The CDR3 DNA reads as TGTGCCAGCAGCTTAGTGACAGGGGGCGAGTACGAGCAGTACTTC. Its protein is CASSLVTGGEYEQYF.

A single count supports this clone. V usage is TRBV6-1 and J usage is TRBJ1-2; no clear D gene. V lost 4 bases and J 1 base, leaving 10 bases between the germline ends. CDR1 and CDR2 (germline): MNHNS, SASEGT. This CDR3 is built from 14 residues. CDR3 in DNA: TGTGCCAGCAGTGGATCGACACATAACTATGGCTACACCTTC. This codes for CASSGSTHNYGYTF.

The rearrangement uses TRBV6-1 and TRBJ1-4, with 7 bases fitting TRBD1. Germline lookup yields CDR1 MNHNS and CDR2 SASEGT. This CDR3 comprises 18 residues. The junction had 14 bases not matched to a gene; V was cut back by 3 bases and J by 4 bases. The CDR3 bases are TGTGCCAGCAGTGATCATGGGACGTCGGGACAGCTTAATGAAAAACTGTTTTTT. Its protein is CASSDHGTSGQLNEKLFF.